Below, 10 T cell receptor beta chains from the same sample are listed, as sequenced in a study of a mutant IDH1 vaccine in newly diagnosed glioma. Time point here: baseline, week 1 (first vaccination visit). Described treatment: pre-vaccination baseline after standard-of-care therapy. The data were produced by immunoSEQ multiplex PCR, yet TCRdb's version contains in-frame clones alone and is incomplete. This table holds 60,000 to 75,000 clones, around 88% found once. This sample comprised peripheral blood mononuclear cells (PBMCs), obtained from a glioma patient treated with radiotherapy, temozolomide or both. The receptors originated from a woman younger than 35 with glioma. Some clones in this sample may be carry-over from other donors' samples.

V is TRBV6-6 and J is TRBJ2-4; 7 bases match TRBD1. Germline CDR1 reads MNHNY; CDR2 reads SVGAGI (reference sequence). The length of the CDR3 is 16 residues. The junction had 8 bases not matched to a gene; V was cut back by 5 bases and J by 1 base. The CDR3 bases are TGTGCCAGCAGTGCCGGGAAGGGGGCGGCCAAAAACATTCAGTACTTC. This translates into CASSAGKGAAKNIQYF.

The chain is built from TRBV6-1 and TRBJ1-2, with TRBD1 matching over 9 bases. Trimming took 0 bases from V and 8 from J; bases not matched to a gene: 4. The CDR3 runs to 14 residues. CDR1 is MNHNS and CDR2 is SASEGT in the germline V gene. CDR3 protein: CASSEAGTGSGYTF. CDR3 nucleotides: TGTGCCAGCAGTGAAGCCGGGACAGGGAGCGGCTACACCTTC.

This clone was picked up one time. The V and J genes are TRBV6-4 and TRBJ2-3, with no clear D. The CDR3 contains 14 residues. Trimming left V 3 bases short and J 2 bases short, with 9 bases between. Germline assignment: CDR1 MRHNA and CDR2 SNTAGT. This CDR3 is CASSERLDTDTQYF. The CDR3 nucleotides read TGTGCCAGCAGTGAGCGGTTGGACACAGATACGCAGTATTTT.

The chain has TRBV5-1 and TRBJ1-4, with TRBD1 matching 9 bases. The CDR3 spans 15 residues. After removal of 4 bases from V and 7 bases from J, the junction contained 8 bases not matched to a gene. Germline lookup yields CDR1 SGHRS and CDR2 YFSETQ. The DNA for the CDR3 is TGCGCCAGCAGCCTAGGACAGGGGAAGGGTGAAAAACTGTTTTTT. Its protein is CASSLGQGKGEKLFF.

The J gene is TRBJ1-1, the V gene TRBV7-9, with 7 nucleotides matching TRBD1. J gave up 7 bases and V 2 bases, and 7 bases lay outside the gene matches. The CDR3 length is 14 residues. The V gene's germline CDR1 is SEHNR and CDR2 FQNEAQ (reference sequence). CDR3 in amino acids: CASSLYSRDSEAFF. The CDR3 DNA follows: TGTGCCAGCAGCTTATACTCAAGGGACAGTGAAGCTTTCTTT.

This sequence joins TRBV19 and TRBJ2-7, with D maybe TRBD1 (6 bases). The CDR3 has 17 residues. Trimming shortened V by 4 bases and J by 0 bases, and 19 bases separated the two germline ends. Germline assignment: CDR1 LNHDA and CDR2 SQIVND (reference sequence). The CDR3 protein is CASSTDPGHPSSYEQYF. The CDR3 bases are TGTGCCAGTAGTACGGACCCGGGACACCCGAGCTCCTACGAGCAGTACTTC.

CDR3 sequence (DNA): TGTGCCAGTAGCTCTCCAGGGGGCGTCTCCTACGAGCAGTACTTC. This encodes CASSSPGGVSYEQYF. This chain connects TRBV19 to TRBJ2-7, with 8 bases identical to TRBD1. This CDR3 is 15 amino acids long. The germline CDR1 and CDR2 sequences are LNHDA and SQIVND (reference sequence). J gave up 0 bases and V 6 bases, and 7 bases lay outside the gene matches.

The CDR3 DNA is TGTGCCAGCAGTTTGGACTTTGAAAAACTGTTTTTT. Protein product: CASSLDFEKLFF. This chain uses TRBV14 with TRBJ1-4, with D unresolved. The CDR3 spans 12 residues. V was cut by 6 bases and J by 7 bases, with 9 bases left in between. Germline lookup yields CDR1 SGHDN and CDR2 FVKESK.

This clone showed up just a few times. The V gene is TRBV4-3, the J gene TRBJ1-2; D gene ambiguous. CDR3 size: 16 residues. Trimming stripped 0 bases from V and 4 bases from J, with 15 bases between. CDR1 LGHNA and CDR2 YSLEER come from the germline V gene. DNA for the CDR3: TGCGCCAGCAGCCAAGATAGGGCGGTTGTTGGCTATGGCTACACCTTC. This sequence encodes CASSQDRAVVGYGYTF.

The genes are TRBV7-2 and TRBJ1-1; possibly TRBD1 for D (6 bases). Germline loops: CDR1 SGHTA, CDR2 FQGNSA. CDR3 length equals 14 residues. The V gene lost 5 bases and the J gene lost 8 bases, with 18 bases spanning the gap. CDR3 DNA sequence: TGTGCCAGCAGCCTTAAGGGGGGTGAGTCGGAAGCTTTCTTT. Translating gives CASSLKGGESEAFF.